This T cell receptor (beta chain) stems from a study of cytomegalovirus exposure and HLA in healthy donors. Notes on the study in general: Prior analysis indicated that the majority of TCR beta V segments exhibited productivity approximately 87% or approximately 30% of the time. The likely origin of a cluster of highly shared sequence variants was a sequencing artifact. In a later analysis, TCR beta V- and J-gene trimming was associated with a missense DCLRE1C variant.

Turning to this clone: Its specificity is not known.

The CDR3 is 16 residues long. Germline V lookup: CDR1 LGHNA, CDR2 YNFKEQ. V trimming: 4 bases; J trimming: 3 bases; junction bases outside the gene matches: 6. PCR primers comprised 60 Vbeta and 13 Jbeta primers. TCRdb keeps only in-frame clones here, not all; method: immunoSEQ multiplex PCR. This table holds roughly 120,000 clones, roughly 84% found once. The rearrangement links TRBV4-2 to TRBJ2-3; 11 bases match TRBD2. The receptor comes from a young woman in good health and CMV-seropositive. The specimen sequenced was PBMCs. Written as DNA, the CDR3 is TGTGCCAGCAGCCCCGTAGCGGGGGGGCTAACAGATACGCAGTATTTT. Its protein product is CASSPVAGGLTDTQYF.